The clone carrying this T cell receptor (beta chain) was observed a few times. MiXCR was run by TCRdb on the 5' RACE reads, yielding one entry per CDR3 protein. Of just under 650,000 distinct CDR3 sequences in the sample, 7.1% were seen once. The entry originates in a study of identical twins. Trimming took 8 bases from V and 0 from J; bases not matched to a gene: 16. Germline lookup yields CDR1 MNHNS and CDR2 SASEGT. The CDR3 runs 19 residues. These data were likewise used in another study, on yellow fever vaccine responses in identical twins.

The rearrangement uses TRBV6-1 and TRBJ2-6, with 7 bases aligning to TRBD2. Sequencing was carried out using PBMCs. The source is a woman between 18 and 29 years old in good health. As DNA, the CDR3 is TGTGCCAGCGGCCGGTTTTGGGACTATCGTTCCTCTGGGGCCAACGTCCTGACTTTC. Amino acids: CASGRFWDYRSSGANVLTF.